The present TCR beta chain was sequenced within a study of blood T cell repertoires in COVID-19. From germline, CDR1 is SGHRS and CDR2 YFSETQ. V shed 4 bases, J shed 7 bases, and the junction held 17 bases outside the gene matches. The CDR3 loop spans 17 amino acids. The protocol was immunoSEQ multiplex PCR, while the TCRdb copy is restricted to in-frame clones and leaves out a portion. Of about 210,000 clones in the sample, over 70% are singletons; the top ten hold approximately 7.2%. The clonotype comes from a woman aged 70-85 years with acute or convalescent COVID-19. Sample: peripheral blood. The V call is TRBV5-1, the J call TRBJ2-1, with 7 nucleotides matching TRBD2. In nucleotides, the CDR3 is TGCGCCAGCAGCGTCCGGCCCGCGGGGGAAAAGGGAAATGAGCAGTTCTTC. It translates to CASSVRPAGEKGNEQFF.